The present TCR beta chain was sequenced within a study of OX40 agonist ivuxolimab in advanced cancers. Study-level results: At doses 0.1 to 3.0 mg/kg, CD4+ and CD8+ clones expanded.

Sequenced by immunoSEQ multiplex PCR; TCRdb stores in-frame clones only, minus some. The table has about 74,000 clones, approximately 79% seen once. Germline loops: CDR1 SGHTA, CDR2 FQGNSA. The CDR3 length is 15 residues. Trimming removed 2 bases from V and 7 bases from J, with 17 bases in between. This clone was seen only a few times. What it binds is not known. This clonotype was sampled from an adult with an advanced solid tumor such as melanoma, head and neck, liver or kidney cancer. The chain is built from TRBV7-2 and TRBJ1-1; weak D call: TRBD1 (5 bases). The sequences come from CD4+ or CD8+ T cells sorted from blood, collected in a trial of the OX40 agonist ivuxolimab. In DNA, the CDR3 is TGTGCCAGCAGCTTAATCGGTGGGGCAGTGAGTGAAGCTTTCTTT. It codes for CASSLIGGAVSEAFF.